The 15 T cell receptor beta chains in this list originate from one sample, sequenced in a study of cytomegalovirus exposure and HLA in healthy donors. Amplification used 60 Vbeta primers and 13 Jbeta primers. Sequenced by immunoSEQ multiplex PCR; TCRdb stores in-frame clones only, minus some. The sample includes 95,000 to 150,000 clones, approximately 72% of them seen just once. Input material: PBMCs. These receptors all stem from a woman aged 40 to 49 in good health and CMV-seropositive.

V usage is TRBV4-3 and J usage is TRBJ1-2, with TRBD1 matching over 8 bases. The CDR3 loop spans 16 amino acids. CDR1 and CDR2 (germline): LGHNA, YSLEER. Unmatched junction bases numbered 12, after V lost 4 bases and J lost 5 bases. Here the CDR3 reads CASSPDSGGAWYGYTF. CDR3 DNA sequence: TGCGCCAGCAGCCCTGACTCAGGGGGCGCATGGTATGGCTACACCTTC.

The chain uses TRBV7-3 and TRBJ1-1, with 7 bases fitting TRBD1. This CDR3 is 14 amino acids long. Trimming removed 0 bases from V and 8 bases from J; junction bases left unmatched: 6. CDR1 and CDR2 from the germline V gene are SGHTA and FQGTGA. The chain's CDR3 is CASSLTWWDREAFF. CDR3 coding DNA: TGTGCCAGCAGCTTAACTTGGTGGGACAGAGAAGCTTTCTTT.

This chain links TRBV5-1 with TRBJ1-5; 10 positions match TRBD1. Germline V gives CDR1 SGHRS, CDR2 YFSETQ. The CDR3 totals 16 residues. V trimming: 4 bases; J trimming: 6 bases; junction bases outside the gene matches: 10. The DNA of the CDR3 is TGCGCCAGCAGCCCGGCGGGACAGGGGAGAGGTCAGCCCCAGCATTTT. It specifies CASSPAGQGRGQPQHF. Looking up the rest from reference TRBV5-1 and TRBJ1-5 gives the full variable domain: KAGVTQTPRYLIKTRGQQVTLSCSPISGHRSVSWYQQTPGQGLQFLFEYFSETQRNKGNFPGRFSGRQFSNSRSEMNVSTLELGDSALYLCASSPAGQGRGQPQHFGDGTRLSIL.

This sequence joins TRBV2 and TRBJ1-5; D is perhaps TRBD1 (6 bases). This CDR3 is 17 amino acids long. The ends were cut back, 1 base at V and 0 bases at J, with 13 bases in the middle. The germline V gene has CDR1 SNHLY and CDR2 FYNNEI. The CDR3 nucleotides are TGTGCCAGCAGTGAAGGACAGGAACTCCTTAGCAATCAGCCCCAGCATTTT. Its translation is CASSEGQELLSNQPQHF.

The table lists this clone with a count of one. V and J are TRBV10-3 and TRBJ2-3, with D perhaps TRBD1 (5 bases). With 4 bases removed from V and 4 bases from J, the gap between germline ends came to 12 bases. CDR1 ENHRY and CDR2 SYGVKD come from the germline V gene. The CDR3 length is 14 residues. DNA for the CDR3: TGTGCCATCAGTGGGCAGGGTGGCGCAGATACGCAGTATTTT. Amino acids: CAISGQGGADTQYF.

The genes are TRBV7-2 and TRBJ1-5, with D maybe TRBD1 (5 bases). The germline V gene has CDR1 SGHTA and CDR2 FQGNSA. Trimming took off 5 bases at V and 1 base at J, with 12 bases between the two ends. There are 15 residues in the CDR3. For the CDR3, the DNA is TGTGCCAGCAGCCAGGAGGGGACGAGCAATCAGCCCCAGCATTTT. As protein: CASSQEGTSNQPQHF. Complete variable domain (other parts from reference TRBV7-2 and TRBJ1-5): GAGVSQSPSNKVTEKGKDVELRCDPISGHTALYWYRQSLGQGLEFLIYFQGNSAPDKSGLPSDRFSAERTGGSVSTLTIQRTQQEDSAVYLCASSQEGTSNQPQHFGDGTRLSIL.

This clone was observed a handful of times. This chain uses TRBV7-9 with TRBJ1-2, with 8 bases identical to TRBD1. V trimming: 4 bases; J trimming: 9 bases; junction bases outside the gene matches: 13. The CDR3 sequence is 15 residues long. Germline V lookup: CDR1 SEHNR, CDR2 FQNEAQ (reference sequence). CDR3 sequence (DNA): TGTGCCAGCAGCTCGAATTCTCAGGGGGCGCGGAGCTACACCTTC. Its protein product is CASSSNSQGARSYTF.

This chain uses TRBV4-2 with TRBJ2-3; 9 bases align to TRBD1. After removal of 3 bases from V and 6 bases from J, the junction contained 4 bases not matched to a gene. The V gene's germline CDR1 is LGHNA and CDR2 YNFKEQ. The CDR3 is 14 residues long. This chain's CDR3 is CASSQRTGVDTQYF. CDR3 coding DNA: TGTGCCAGCAGCCAGAGGACAGGGGTGGATACGCAGTATTTT.

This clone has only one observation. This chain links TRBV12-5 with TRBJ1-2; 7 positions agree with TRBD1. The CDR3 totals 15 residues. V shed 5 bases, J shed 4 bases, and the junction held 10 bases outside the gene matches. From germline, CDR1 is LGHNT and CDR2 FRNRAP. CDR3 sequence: CASGPPPGGGYGYTF. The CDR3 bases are TGTGCTAGTGGTCCCCCCCCAGGGGGAGGCTATGGCTACACCTTC. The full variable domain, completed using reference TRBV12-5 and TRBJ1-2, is DARVTQTPRHKVTEMGQEVTMRCQPILGHNTVFWYRQTMMQGLELLAYFRNRAPLDDSGMPKDRFSAEMPDATLATLKIQPSEPRDSAVYFCASGPPPGGGYGYTFGSGTRLTVV.

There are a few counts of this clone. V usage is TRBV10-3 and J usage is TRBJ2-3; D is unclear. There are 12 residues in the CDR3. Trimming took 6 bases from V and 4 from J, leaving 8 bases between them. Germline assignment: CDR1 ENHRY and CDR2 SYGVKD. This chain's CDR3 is CAISGEADTQYF. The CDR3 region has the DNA TGTGCCATCAGCGGTGAGGCAGATACGCAGTATTTT.

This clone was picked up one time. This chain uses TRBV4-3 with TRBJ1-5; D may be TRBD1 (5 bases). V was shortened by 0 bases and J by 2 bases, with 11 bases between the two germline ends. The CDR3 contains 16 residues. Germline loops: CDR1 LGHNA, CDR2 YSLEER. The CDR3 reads CASSQDWGERNQPQHF. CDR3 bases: TGCGCCAGCAGCCAAGATTGGGGCGAGCGCAATCAGCCCCAGCATTTT.

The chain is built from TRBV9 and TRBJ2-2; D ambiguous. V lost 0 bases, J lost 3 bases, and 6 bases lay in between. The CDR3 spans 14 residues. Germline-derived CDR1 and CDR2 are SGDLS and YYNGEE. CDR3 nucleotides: TGTGCCAGCAGCGTAGACGAGTACACCGGGGAGCTGTTTTTT. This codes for CASSVDEYTGELFF. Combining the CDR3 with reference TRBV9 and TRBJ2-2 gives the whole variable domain DSGVTQTPKHLITATGQRVTLRCSPRSGDLSVYWYQQSLDQGLQFLIQYYNGEERAKGNILERFSAQQFPDLHSELNLSSLELGDSALYFCASSVDEYTGELFFGEGSRLTVL.

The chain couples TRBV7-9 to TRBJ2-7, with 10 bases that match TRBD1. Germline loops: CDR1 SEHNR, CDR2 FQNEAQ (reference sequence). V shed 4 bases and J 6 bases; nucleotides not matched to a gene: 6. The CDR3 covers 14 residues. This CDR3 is CASSWTTGGLEQYF. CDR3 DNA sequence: TGTGCCAGCAGCTGGACGACAGGGGGCCTCGAGCAGTACTTC.

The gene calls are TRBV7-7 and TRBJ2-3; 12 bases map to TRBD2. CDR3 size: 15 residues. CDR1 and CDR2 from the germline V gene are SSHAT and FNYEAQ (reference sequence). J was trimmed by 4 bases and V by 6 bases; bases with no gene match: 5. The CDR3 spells CASSPSGGAADTQYF. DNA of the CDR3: TGTGCCAGCAGTCCTAGCGGGGGGGCCGCAGATACGCAGTATTTT.

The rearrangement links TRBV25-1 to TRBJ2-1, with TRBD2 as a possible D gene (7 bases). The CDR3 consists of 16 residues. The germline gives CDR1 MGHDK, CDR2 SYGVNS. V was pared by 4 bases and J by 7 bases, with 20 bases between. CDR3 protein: CASSGRVEGGENEQFF. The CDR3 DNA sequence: TGTGCCAGCAGTGGGCGTGTGGAGGGGGGGGAAAATGAGCAGTTCTTC.